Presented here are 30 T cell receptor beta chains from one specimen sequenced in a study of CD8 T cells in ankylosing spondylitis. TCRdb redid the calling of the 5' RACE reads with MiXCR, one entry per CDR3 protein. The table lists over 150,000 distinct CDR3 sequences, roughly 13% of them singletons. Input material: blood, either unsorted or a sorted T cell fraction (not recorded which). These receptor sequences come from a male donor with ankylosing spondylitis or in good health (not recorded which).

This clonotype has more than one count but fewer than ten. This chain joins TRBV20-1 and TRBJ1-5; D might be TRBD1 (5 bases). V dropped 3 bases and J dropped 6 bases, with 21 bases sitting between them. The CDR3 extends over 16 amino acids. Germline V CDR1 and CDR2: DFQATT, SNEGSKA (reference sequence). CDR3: CSASNLGAGYGQPQHF. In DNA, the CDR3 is TGCAGTGCTAGCAATCTAGGGGCAGGGTACGGTCAGCCCCAGCATTTT.

The CDR3 DNA sequence: TGCAGCGTCAACAGGGGAAACTATGGCTACACCTTC. Its protein is CSVNRGNYGYTF. The V gene is TRBV29-1, the J gene TRBJ1-2; 7 positions match TRBD1. V shed 6 bases, J shed 2 bases, and the junction held 3 bases outside the gene matches. This CDR3 contains 12 residues. The germline V gene encodes CDR1 SQVTM and CDR2 ANQGSEA.

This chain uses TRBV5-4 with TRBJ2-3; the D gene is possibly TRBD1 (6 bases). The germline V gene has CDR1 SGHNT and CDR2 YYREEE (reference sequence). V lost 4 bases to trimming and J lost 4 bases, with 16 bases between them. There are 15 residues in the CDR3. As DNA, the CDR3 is TGTGCCAGCAGCCCGGACAGCCAGGGGCCAGATACGCAGTATTTT. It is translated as CASSPDSQGPDTQYF.

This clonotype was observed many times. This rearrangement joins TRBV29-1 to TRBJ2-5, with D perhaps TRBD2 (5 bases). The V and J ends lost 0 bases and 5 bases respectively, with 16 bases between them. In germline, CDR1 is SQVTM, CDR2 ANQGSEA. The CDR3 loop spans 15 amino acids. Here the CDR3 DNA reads TGCAGCGTTGAAGATCGCTGGGCCGGGGTTGAGACCCAGTACTTC. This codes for CSVEDRWAGVETQYF. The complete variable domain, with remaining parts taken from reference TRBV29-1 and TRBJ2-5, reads SAVISQKPSRDICQRGTSLTIQCQVDSQVTMMFWYRQQPGQSLTLIATANQGSEATYESGFVIDKFPISRPNLTFSTLTVSNMSPEDSSIYLCSVEDRWAGVETQYFGPGTRLLVL.

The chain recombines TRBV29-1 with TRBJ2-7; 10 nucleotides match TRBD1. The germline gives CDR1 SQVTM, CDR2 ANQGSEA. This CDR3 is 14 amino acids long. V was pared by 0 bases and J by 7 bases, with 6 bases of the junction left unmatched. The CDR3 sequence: CSVEEADRGREQYF. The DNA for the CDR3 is TGCAGCGTTGAAGAAGCCGACAGGGGGCGAGAGCAGTACTTC.

The CDR3 DNA is TGTGCCAGCAGCGGGACAGGGGGCGAATGGATCTACGAGCAGTACTTC. Translation gives CASSGTGGEWIYEQYF. The chain joins TRBV5-5 to TRBJ2-7, with TRBD1 matching over 12 bases. V was pared by 4 bases and J by 3 bases, with 8 bases of the junction left unmatched. The CDR3 is 16 residues long. Germline V gene data show CDR1 as SGHKS and CDR2 as YYEKEE (reference sequence).

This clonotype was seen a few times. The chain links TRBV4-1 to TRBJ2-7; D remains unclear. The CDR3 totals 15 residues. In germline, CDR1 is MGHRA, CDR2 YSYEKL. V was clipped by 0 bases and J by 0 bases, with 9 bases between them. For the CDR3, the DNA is TGCGCCAGCAGCCAAGAGACGGGCCTCTCCTACGAGCAGTACTTC. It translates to CASSQETGLSYEQYF.

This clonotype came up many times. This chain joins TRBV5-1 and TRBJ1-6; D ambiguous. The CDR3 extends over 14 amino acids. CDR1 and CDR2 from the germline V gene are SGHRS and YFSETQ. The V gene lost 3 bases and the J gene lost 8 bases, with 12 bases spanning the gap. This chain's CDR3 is CASSSDAAHSPLHF. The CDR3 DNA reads TGCGCCAGCAGCTCCGACGCGGCTCATTCACCCCTCCACTTT.

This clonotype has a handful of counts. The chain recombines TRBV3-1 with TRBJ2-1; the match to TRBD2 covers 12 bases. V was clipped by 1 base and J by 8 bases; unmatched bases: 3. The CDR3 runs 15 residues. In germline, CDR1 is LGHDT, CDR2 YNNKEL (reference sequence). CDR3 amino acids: CASSQGLAGGDEQFF. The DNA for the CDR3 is TGTGCCAGCAGCCAAGGGCTAGCGGGAGGGGATGAGCAGTTCTTC.

This CDR3 is CASRPGATNYGYTF. The CDR3 nucleotides are TGTGCCAGCCGGCCGGGGGCAACGAACTATGGCTACACCTTC. The J gene is TRBJ1-2, the V gene TRBV7-9; a possible D gene is TRBD1 (6 bases). The CDR3 contains 14 residues. Germline V gene data show CDR1 as SEHNR and CDR2 as FQNEAQ (reference sequence). Trimming removed 8 bases from V and 2 bases from J, with 15 bases in between.

CDR3 sequence: CASSFSGGPLYEQYF. CDR3 bases: TGCGCCAGCAGCTTCAGCGGGGGGCCCCTCTACGAGCAGTACTTC. The chain is built from TRBV5-1 and TRBJ2-7; 9 bases align to TRBD2. The CDR3 is 15 amino acids. Germline V gene lookup returns CDR1 SGHRS and CDR2 YFSETQ. Trimming cost V 2 bases and J 3 bases; bases outside gene matches: 6.

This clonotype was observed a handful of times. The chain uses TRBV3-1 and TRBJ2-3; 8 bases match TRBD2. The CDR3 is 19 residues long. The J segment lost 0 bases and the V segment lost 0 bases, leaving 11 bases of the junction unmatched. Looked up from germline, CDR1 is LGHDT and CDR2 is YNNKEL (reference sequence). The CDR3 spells CASSQDSAGGFHSTDTQYF. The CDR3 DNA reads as TGTGCCAGCAGCCAAGACTCGGCGGGGGGATTCCATAGCACAGATACGCAGTATTTT.

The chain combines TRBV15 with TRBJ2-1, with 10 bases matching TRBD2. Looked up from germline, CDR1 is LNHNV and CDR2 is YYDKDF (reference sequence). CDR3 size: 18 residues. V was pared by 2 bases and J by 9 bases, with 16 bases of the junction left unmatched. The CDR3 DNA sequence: TGTGCCACCAGCAGACCATTGGAGGAGCGGGAGGGCCAGGGTGAGCAGTTCTTC. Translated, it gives CATSRPLEEREGQGEQFF.

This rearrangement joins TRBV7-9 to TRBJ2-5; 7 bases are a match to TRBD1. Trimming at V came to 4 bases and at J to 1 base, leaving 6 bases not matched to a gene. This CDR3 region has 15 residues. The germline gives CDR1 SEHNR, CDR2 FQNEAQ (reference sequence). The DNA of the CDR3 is TGTGCCAGCAGCTCCCGACGGACAGGCCAAGAGACCCAGTACTTC. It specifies CASSSRRTGQETQYF.

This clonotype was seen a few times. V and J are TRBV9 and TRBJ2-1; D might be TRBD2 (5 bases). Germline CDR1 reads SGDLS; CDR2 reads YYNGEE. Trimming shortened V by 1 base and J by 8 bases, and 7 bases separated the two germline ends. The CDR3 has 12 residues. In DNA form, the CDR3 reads TGTGCCAGCAGCGTACTGCGGGATGAGCAGTTCTTC. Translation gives CASSVLRDEQFF.

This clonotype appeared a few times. The CDR3 nucleotides are TGTGCCTGGAAATTAGCGGGGAGCTCCTACAATGAGCAGTTCTTC. Amino acid sequence: CAWKLAGSSYNEQFF. This chain joins TRBV30 and TRBJ2-1, with 8 bases lining up with TRBD2. With V trimmed by 4 bases and J by 0 bases, 5 bases remained unmatched. Germline V gene sequence: CDR1 GTSNPN, CDR2 SVGIG (reference sequence). The CDR3 contains 15 residues.

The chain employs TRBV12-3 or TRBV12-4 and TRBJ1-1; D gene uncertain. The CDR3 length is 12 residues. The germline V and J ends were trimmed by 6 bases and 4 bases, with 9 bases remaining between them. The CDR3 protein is CASSPVVTEAFF. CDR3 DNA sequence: TGTGCCAGCAGCCCGGTTGTCACTGAAGCTTTCTTT.

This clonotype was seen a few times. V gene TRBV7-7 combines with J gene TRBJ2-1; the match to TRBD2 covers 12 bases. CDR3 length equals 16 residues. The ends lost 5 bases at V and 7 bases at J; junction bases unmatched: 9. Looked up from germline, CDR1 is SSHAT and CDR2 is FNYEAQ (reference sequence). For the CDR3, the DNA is TGTGCCAGCAGCCTGGGGCTAGCGGGAGGGAGGAATGAGCAGTTCTTC. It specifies CASSLGLAGGRNEQFF.

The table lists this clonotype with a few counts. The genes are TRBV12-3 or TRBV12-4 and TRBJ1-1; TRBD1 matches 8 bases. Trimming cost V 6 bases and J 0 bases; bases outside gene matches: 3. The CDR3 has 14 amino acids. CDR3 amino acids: CASSSGGLNTEAFF. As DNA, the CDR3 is TGTGCCAGCAGCTCAGGGGGCCTGAACACTGAAGCTTTCTTT.

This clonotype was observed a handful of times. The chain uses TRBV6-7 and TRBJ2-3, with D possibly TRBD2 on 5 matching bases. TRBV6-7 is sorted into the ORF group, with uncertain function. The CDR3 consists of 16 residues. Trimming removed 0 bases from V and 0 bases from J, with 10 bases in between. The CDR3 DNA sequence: TGTGCCAGCAGTTACTCGGCACTAGGGAGCACAGATACGCAGTATTTT. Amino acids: CASSYSALGSTDTQYF.

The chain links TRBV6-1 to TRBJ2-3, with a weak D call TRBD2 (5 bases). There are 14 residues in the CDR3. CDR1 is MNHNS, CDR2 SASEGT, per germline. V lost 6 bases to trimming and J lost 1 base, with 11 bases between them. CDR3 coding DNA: TGTGCCAGCAGCCCGGACTTCGGCACAGATACGCAGTATTTT. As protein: CASSPDFGTDTQYF.

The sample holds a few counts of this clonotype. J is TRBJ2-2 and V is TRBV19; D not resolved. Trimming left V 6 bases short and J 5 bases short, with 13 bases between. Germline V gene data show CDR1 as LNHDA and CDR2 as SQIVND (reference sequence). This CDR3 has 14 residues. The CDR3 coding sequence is TGTGCCAGTAGCCTGTCCGCGAGGACCGGGGAGCTGTTTTTT. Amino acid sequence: CASSLSARTGELFF.

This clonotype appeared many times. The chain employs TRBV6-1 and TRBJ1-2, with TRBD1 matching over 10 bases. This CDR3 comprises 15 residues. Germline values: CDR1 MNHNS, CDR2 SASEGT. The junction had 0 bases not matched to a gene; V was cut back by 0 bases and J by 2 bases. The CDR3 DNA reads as TGTGCCAGCAGTGAAGCGACAGGGGGCAACTATGGCTACACCTTC. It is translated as CASSEATGGNYGYTF.

The CDR3 DNA reads as TGTGCCAGCAGTTTCCAGACCGACAGGAGCTTCAGCTTCGCGAACACCGGGGAGCTGTTTTTT. As protein: CASSFQTDRSFSFANTGELFF. The rearrangement joins TRBV12-3 or TRBV12-4 to TRBJ2-2; perhaps TRBD1 as D (6 bases). Deletions cut 3 bases from V and 0 bases from J, with 26 bases between. The CDR3 extends over 21 amino acids.

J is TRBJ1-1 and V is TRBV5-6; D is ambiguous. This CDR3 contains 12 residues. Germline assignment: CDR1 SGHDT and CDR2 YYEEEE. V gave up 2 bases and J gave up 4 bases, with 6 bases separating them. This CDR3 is CASSFGLTEAFF. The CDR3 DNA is TGTGCCAGCAGCTTCGGCCTCACTGAAGCTTTCTTT.

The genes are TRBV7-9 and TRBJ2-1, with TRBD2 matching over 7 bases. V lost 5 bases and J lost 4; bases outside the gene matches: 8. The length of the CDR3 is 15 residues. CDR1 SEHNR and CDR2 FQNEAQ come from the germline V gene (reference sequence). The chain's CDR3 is CASSQSGIGYNEQFF. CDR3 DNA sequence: TGTGCCAGCAGCCAAAGCGGGATAGGGTACAATGAGCAGTTCTTC.

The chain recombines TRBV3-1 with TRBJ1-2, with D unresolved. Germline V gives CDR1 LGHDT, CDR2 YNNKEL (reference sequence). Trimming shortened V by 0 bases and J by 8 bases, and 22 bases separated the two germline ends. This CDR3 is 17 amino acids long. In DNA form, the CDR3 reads TGTGCCAGCAGCCAAGATACCCCATCACCCTCTTTGGGAGGCTACACCTTC. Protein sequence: CASSQDTPSPSLGGYTF.

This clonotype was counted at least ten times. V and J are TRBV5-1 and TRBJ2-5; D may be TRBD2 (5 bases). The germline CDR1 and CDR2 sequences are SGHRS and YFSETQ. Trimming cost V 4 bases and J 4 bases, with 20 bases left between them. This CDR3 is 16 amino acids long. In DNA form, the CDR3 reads TGCGCCAGCAGCCCGGAAGAGCGGAGCATAGTAGAGACCCAGTACTTC. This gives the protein CASSPEERSIVETQYF. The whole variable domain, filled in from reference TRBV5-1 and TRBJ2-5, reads KAGVTQTPRYLIKTRGQQVTLSCSPISGHRSVSWYQQTPGQGLQFLFEYFSETQRNKGNFPGRFSGRQFSNSRSEMNVSTLELGDSALYLCASSPEERSIVETQYFGPGTRLLVL.

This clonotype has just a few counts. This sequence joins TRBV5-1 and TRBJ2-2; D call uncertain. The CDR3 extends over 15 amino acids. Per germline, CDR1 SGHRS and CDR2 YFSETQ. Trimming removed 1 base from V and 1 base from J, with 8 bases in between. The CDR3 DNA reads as TGCGCCAGCAGCTTGCGAGCAGTGAACACCGGGGAGCTGTTTTTT. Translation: CASSLRAVNTGELFF.

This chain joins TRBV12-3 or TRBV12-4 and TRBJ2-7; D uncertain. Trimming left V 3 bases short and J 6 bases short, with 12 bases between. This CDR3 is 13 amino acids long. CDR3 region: CASSFSAGPEQYF. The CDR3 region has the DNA TGTGCCAGCAGTTTTTCAGCAGGCCCCGAGCAGTACTTC.